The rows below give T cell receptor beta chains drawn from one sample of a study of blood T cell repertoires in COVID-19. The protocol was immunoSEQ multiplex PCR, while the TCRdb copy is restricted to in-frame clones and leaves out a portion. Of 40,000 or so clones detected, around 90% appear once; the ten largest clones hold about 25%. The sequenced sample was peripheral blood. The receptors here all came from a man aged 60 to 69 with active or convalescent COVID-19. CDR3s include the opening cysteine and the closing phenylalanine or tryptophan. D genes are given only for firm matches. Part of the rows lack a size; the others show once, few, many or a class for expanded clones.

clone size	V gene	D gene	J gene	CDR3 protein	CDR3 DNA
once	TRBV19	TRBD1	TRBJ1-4	CASSARQGSGEKLFF	TGTGCCAGTAGTGCGAGACAGGGATCTGGTGAAAAACTGTTTTTT
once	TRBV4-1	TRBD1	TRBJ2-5	CASSQGPRDRGKTQYF	TGCGCCAGCAGCCAAGGACCCAGGGACAGGGGCAAGACCCAGTACTTC
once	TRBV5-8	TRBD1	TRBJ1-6	CASSNNRGWNSPLHF	TGTGCCAGCAGCAACAACAGGGGATGGAATTCACCCCTCCACTTT
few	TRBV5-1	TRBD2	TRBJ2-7	CASRDASGSYEQYF	TGCGCCAGCAGGGACGCTAGCGGGTCCTACGAGCAGTACTTC
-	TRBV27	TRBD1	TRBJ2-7	CASSRQGAAYEQYF	TGTGCCAGCAGTCGACAGGGGGCCGCGTACGAGCAGTACTTC
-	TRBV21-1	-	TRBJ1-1	CASSTRTGTEAFF	TGTGCCAGCAGCACCAGGACAGGGACTGAAGCTTTCTTT
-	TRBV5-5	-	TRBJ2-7	CASSLNFYEQYF	TGTGCCAGCAGCTTAAACTTCTACGAGCAGTACTTC
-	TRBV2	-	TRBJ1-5	CASSAAVTGQPQHF	TGTGCCAGCAGTGCAGCCGTGACAGGACAGCCCCAGCATTTT
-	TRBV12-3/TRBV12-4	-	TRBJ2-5	CASSLNSQETQYF	TGTGCCAGCAGTTTGAACAGCCAAGAGACCCAGTACTTC
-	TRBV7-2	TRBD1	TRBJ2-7	CASSSFPGQGSSYEQYF	TGTGCCAGCAGCTCGTTCCCGGGACAGGGTAGCTCCTACGAGCAGTACTTC
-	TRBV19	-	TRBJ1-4	CASSPSEFTNEKLFF	TGTGCCAGTAGTCCCTCCGAGTTTACTAATGAAAAACTGTTTTTT
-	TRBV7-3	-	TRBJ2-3	CASSQRARETDTQYF	TGTGCCAGCAGCCAAAGGGCCCGGGAGACAGATACGCAGTATTTT
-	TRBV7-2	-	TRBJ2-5	CASSLGRELTQYF	TGTGCCAGCAGCTTAGGACGGGAGCTGACCCAGTACTTC
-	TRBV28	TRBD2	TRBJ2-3	CASSFLKTSGIASTDTQYF	TGTGCCAGCAGTTTTCTCAAGACTAGCGGGATAGCTAGCACAGATACGCAGTATTTT
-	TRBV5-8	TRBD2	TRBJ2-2	CASSIGTSGTGELFF	TGTGCCAGCAGCATAGGGACTAGCGGCACCGGGGAGCTGTTTTTT
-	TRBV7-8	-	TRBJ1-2	CASSSPGASNYGYTF	TGTGCCAGCAGCTCCCCTGGGGCGTCTAACTATGGCTACACCTTC
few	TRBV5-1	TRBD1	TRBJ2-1	CASSTYRGSSYNEQFF	TGCGCCAGCAGCACCTACAGGGGAAGCTCCTACAATGAGCAGTTCTTC
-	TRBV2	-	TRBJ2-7	CASSGFPTIF	TGTGCCAGCAGTGGTTTTCCTACCATCTTC
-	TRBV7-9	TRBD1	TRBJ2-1	CASSRGDRGDNEQFF	TGTGCCAGCAGCAGGGGAGACAGGGGGGACAATGAGCAGTTCTTC
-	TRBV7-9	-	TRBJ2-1	CASSLEVTYNEQFF	TGTGCCAGCAGCTTAGAAGTCACATACAATGAGCAGTTCTTC
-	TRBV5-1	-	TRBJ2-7	CASSLVQGLGEQYF	TGCGCCAGCAGCTTGGTGCAGGGTTTGGGTGAGCAGTACTTC
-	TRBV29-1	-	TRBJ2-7	CSARPRGSYEQYF	TGCAGCGCCCGGCCCCGAGGGTCCTACGAGCAGTACTTC
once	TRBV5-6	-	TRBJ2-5	CASSRVDQQETQYF	TGTGCCAGCAGCCGCGTTGATCAACAAGAGACCCAGTACTTC
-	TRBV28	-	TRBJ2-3	CASSQERVQDTQYF	TGTGCCAGCAGCCAGGAGCGGGTCCAAGATACGCAGTATTTT
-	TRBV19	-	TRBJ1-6	CASFSGNYNSPLHF	TGTGCCAGTTTTTCAGGAAACTATAATTCACCCCTCCACTTT
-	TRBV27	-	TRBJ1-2	CASSFQGASYGYTF	TGTGCCAGCAGTTTTCAGGGCGCTAGCTATGGCTACACCTTC
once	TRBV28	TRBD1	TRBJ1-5	CASSFRTGDNQPQHF	TGTGCCAGCAGTTTCAGGACAGGGGACAATCAGCCCCAGCATTTT
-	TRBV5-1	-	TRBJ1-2	CASSLKTEVRAGGYTF	TGCGCCAGCAGCTTGAAGACCGAGGTGAGGGCGGGTGGCTACACCTTC
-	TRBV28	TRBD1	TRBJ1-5	CASSAGTGGTRPQHF	TGTGCCAGCAGTGCCGGGACAGGGGGGACAAGGCCCCAGCATTTT
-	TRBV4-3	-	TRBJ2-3	CASSPGQTSTDTQYF	TGCGCCAGCAGCCCCGGACAGACTAGCACAGATACGCAGTATTTT
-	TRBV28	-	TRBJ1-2	CASGSGPKGYGYTF	TGTGCCAGCGGAAGCGGCCCCAAAGGCTATGGCTACACCTTC
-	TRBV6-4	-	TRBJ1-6	CASSAQGRGSSYNSPLHF	TGTGCCAGCAGTGCCCAGGGTCGAGGAAGCTCCTATAATTCACCCCTCCACTTT
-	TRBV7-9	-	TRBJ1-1	CASSLVTANTEAFF	TGTGCCAGCAGCTTAGTGACAGCGAACACTGAAGCTTTCTTT
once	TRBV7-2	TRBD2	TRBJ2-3	CASSFIAGGPGTDTQYF	TGTGCCAGCAGCTTCATAGCGGGAGGGCCCGGCACAGATACGCAGTATTTT
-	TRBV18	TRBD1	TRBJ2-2	CASSSGQVVGELFF	TGTGCCAGCTCATCGGGACAGGTCGTCGGGGAGCTGTTTTTT
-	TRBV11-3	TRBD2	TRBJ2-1	CASSLKDSGMSSYNEQFF	TGTGCCAGCAGCTTAAAGGATAGCGGGATGAGCTCCTACAATGAGCAGTTCTTC
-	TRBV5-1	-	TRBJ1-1	CASSAQGWNTEAFF	TGCGCCAGCAGCGCCCAGGGGTGGAACACTGAAGCTTTCTTT
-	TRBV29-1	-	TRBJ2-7	CSVGRGPSYEQYF	TGCAGCGTTGGTCGGGGTCCCTCCTACGAGCAGTACTTC
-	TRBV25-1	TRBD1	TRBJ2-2	CASSDISGTGYTGELFF	TGTGCCAGCAGTGACATCTCCGGGACAGGGTACACCGGGGAGCTGTTTTTT
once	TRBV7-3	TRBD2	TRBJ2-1	CASSRSGGPYNEQFF	TGTGCCAGCAGCCGTAGCGGGGGTCCCTACAATGAGCAGTTCTTC
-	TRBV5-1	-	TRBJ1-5	CASSLDGQGNQPQHF	TGCGCCAGCAGCTTGGATGGGCAGGGGAATCAGCCCCAGCATTTT
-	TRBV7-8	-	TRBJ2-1	CASSLAASYNEQFF	TGTGCCAGCAGCTTAGCGGCCTCCTACAATGAGCAGTTCTTC
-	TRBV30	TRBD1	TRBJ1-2	CAWGQDSNYGYTF	TGTGCCTGGGGACAGGACTCTAACTATGGCTACACCTTC
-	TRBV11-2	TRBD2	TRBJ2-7	CASSLETSGRYEQYF	TGTGCCAGCAGCTTAGAGACTAGCGGGAGGTACGAGCAGTACTTC
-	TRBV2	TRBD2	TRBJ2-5	CASSGAGVVQETQYF	TGTGCCAGCAGTGGAGCGGGAGTGGTCCAAGAGACCCAGTACTTC
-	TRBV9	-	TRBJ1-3	CASIPSDDRPGNTIYF	TGTGCCAGCATCCCCTCGGACGACAGGCCTGGAAACACCATATATTTT
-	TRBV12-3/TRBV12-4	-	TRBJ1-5	CASSLEEVQPQHF	TGTGCCAGCAGTTTAGAGGAGGTTCAGCCCCAGCATTTT
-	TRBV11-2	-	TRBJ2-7	CASSSRPGIPYEQYF	TGTGCCAGCAGCTCCCGTCCAGGGATCCCCTACGAGCAGTACTTC
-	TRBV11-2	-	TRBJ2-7	CASSVPYSEQYF	TGTGCCAGCAGCGTCCCTTACTCCGAGCAGTACTTC
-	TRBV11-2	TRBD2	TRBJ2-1	CASSPFGLAGVVRNEQFF	TGTGCCAGCAGCCCTTTCGGACTAGCGGGAGTGGTCCGCAATGAGCAGTTCTTC
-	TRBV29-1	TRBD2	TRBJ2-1	CSVRTLGLAGVDNEQFF	TGCAGCGTTCGGACCCTGGGACTAGCGGGAGTTGACAATGAGCAGTTCTTC
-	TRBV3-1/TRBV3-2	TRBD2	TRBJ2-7	CASSPPGRTSGEQYF	TGTGCCAGCAGCCCCCCGGGTCGGACTAGCGGCGAGCAGTACTTC
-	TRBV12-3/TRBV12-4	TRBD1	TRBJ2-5	CASSHDRVETQYF	TGTGCCAGCAGTCACGACAGGGTTGAGACCCAGTACTTC
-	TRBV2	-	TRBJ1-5	CASSEQGGSRNQPQHF	TGTGCCAGCAGTGAACAGGGAGGGTCGCGCAATCAGCCCCAGCATTTT
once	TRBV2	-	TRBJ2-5	CASSGDFKSYGTQYF	TGTGCCAGCAGTGGGGACTTCAAGAGCTACGGGACCCAGTACTTC
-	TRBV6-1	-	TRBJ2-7	CASSDQGIISYEQYF	TGTGCCAGCAGTGATCAGGGGATCATCTCCTACGAGCAGTACTTC
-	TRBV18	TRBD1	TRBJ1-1	CASSPKIADRVNTEAFF	TGTGCCAGCTCACCGAAAATAGCGGACAGGGTGAACACTGAAGCTTTCTTT